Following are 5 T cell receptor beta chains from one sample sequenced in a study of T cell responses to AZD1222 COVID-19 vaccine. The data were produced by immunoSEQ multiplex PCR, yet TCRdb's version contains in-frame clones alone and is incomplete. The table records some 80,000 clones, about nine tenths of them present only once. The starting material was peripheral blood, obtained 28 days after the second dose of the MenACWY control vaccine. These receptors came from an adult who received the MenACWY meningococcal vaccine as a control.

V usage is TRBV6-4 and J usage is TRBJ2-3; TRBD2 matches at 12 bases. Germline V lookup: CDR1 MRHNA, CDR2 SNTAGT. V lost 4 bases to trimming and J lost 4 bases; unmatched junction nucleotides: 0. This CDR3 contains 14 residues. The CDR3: CASSGTSGADTQYF. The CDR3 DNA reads TGTGCCAGCAGTGGGACTAGCGGGGCAGATACGCAGTATTTT.

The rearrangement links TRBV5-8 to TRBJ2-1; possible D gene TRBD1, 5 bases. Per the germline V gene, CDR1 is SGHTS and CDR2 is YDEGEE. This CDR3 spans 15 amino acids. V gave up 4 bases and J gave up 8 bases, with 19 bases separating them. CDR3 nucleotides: TGTGCCAGCAGCAGGAGTAGGGGTTCAGGTTATGAGCAGTTCTTC. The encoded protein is CASSRSRGSGYEQFF.

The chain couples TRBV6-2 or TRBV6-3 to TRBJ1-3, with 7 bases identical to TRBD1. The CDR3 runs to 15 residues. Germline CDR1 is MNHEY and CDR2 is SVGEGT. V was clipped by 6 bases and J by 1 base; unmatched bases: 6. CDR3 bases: TGTGCCAGCAGCTGGGACAGCTTTTCTGGAAACACCATATATTTT. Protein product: CASSWDSFSGNTIYF.

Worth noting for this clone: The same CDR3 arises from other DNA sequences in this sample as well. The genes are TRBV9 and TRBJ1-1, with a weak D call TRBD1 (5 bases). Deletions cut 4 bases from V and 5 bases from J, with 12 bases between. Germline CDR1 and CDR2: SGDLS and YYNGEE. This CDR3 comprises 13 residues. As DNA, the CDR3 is TGTGCCAGCAGCTATGGGGACGGTACTGAAGCTTTCTTT. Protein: CASSYGDGTEAFF.

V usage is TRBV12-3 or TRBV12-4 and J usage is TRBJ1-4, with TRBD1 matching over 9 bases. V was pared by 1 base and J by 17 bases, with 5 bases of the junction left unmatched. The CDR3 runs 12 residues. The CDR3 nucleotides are TGTGCCAGCAGTTTAGGAGGGACAGGGTGTTTTTTT. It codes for CASSLGGTGCFF.